This record covers a single T cell receptor beta chain. The junction differs from germline at one of its ends, possibly a read error. This sample is part of a study of T cells in Graves' hyperthyroidism and ophthalmopathy. The CDR3 runs 15 residues. Germline V CDR1 and CDR2: ENHRY, SYGVKD. The source material, RNA transcripts, was used to amplify TCR beta CDR3 regions. RT-PCR in the first round (using the HTBI primer set) targeted the TCR CDR3. TCRdb passed the multiplex PCR reads through MiXCR, listing each CDR3 protein once. The table includes around 700,000 distinct CDR3 sequences, 30% to 40% detected once.

The chain combines TRBV10-3 with TRBJ2-2, with D perhaps given as TRBD1 or TRBD2 (5 bases each). The receptor was derived from a woman aged 40 to 50 with Graves' hyperthyroidism. Specimen: blood. The CDR3 spells CAISRVGANTGELSW. The CDR3 DNA follows: TGTGCCATCAGCAGGGTGGGTGCGAACACCGGGGAGCTGTCTTGG.